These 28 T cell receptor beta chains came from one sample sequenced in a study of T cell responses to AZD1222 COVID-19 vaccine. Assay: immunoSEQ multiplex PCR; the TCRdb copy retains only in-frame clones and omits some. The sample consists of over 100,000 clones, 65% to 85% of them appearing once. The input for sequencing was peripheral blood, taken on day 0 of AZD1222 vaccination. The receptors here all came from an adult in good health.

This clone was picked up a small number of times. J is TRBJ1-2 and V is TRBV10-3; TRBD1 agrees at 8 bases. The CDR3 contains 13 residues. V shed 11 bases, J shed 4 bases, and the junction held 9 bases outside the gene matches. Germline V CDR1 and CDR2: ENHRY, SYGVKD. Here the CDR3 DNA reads TGTGCCGTCTCACAGGGGGTTTTCTATGGCTACACCTTC. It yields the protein CAVSQGVFYGYTF.

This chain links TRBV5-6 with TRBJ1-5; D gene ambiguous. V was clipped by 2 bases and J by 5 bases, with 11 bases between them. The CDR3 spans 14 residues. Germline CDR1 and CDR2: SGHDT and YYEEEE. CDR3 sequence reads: CASSFNGVDQPQHF. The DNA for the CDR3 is TGTGCCAGCAGCTTTAATGGGGTTGATCAGCCCCAGCATTTT.

CDR3 sequence (DNA): TGTGCTGGGAACCGGGCGTCGGTGGAGACCCAGTACTTC. Amino acids: CAGNRASVETQYF. V gene TRBV30 combines with J gene TRBJ2-5; D is unresolved. The CDR3 length is 13 residues. The germline V gene encodes CDR1 GTSNPN and CDR2 SVGIG (reference sequence).

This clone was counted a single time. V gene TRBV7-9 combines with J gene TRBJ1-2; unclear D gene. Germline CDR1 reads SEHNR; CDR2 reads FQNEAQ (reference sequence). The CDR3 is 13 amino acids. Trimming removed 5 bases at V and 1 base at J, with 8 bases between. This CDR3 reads CASSPNNNYGYTF. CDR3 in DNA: TGTGCCAGCAGCCCTAATAATAACTATGGCTACACCTTC.

CDR3 loop: CASSIAGTFGSPLHF. CDR3 DNA sequence: TGTGCCAGTAGTATCGCCGGGACCTTTGGTTCACCCCTCCACTTT. The V gene is TRBV19, the J gene TRBJ1-6; D might be TRBD1 (5 bases). CDR3 size: 15 residues. Trimming took 3 bases from V and 9 from J, leaving 15 bases between them. Germline V gene data show CDR1 as LNHDA and CDR2 as SQIVND (reference sequence).

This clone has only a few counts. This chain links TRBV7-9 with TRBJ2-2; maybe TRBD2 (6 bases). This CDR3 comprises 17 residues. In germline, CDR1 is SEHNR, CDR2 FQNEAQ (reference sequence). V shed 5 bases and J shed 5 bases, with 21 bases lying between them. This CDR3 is CASSPEVWGVGTGELFF. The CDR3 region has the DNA TGTGCCAGCAGCCCCGAAGTTTGGGGGGTCGGGACCGGGGAGCTGTTTTTT.

The DNA for the CDR3 is TGCGCCAGCAGTCAATCACGGGACAGGAACAACACTGAAGCTTTCTTT. This gives the protein CASSQSRDRNNTEAFF. The chain links TRBV23-1 to TRBJ1-1, with 8 bases lining up with TRBD1. TRBV23-1 carries the ORF label, with uncertain function. V was pared by 0 bases and J by 2 bases, with 5 bases of the junction left unmatched. The CDR3 extends over 16 amino acids.

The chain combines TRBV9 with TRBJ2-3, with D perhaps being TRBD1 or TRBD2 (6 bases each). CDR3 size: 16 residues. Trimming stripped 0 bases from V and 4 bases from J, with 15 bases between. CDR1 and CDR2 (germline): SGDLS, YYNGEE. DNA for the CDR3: TGTGCCAGCAGCGTAGTGGGGGGCTTTAGTTCAGATACGCAGTATTTT. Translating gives CASSVVGGFSSDTQYF.

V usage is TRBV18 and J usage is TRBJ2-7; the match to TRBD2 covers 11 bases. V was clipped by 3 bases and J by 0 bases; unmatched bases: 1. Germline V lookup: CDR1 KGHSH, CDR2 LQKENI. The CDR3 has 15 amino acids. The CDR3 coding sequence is TGTGCCAGCTCACCTACTAGCGGGGGCTCCTACGAGCAGTACTTC. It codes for CASSPTSGGSYEQYF.

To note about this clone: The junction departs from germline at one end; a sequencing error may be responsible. The CDR3 sequence is CASSSRTGGPRWLVGNQPQHF. CDR3 coding DNA: TGTGCTAGCAGCAGTCGGACAGGGGGACCTCGGTGGTTAGTTGGCAATCAGCCCCAGCATTTT. The chain recombines TRBV7-7 with TRBJ1-5; 10 bases line up with TRBD1. The CDR3 is made up of 21 amino acids. CDR1 SSHAT and CDR2 FNYEAQ come from the germline V gene (reference sequence). Using reference TRBV7-7 and TRBJ1-5 for the parts outside the CDR3, the full variable domain is GAGVSQSPRYKVTKRGQDVTLRCDPISSHATLYWYQQALGQGPEFLTYFNYEAQPDKSGLPSDRFSAERPEGSISTLTIQRTEQRDSAMYRCASSSRTGGPRWLVGNQPQHFGDGTRLSIL.

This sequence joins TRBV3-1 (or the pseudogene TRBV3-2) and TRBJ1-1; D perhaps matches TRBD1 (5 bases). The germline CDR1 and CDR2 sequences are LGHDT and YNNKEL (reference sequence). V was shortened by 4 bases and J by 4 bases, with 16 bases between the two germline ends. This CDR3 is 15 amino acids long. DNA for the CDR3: TGTGCCAGCAGCCGGCCGGGACGACGAACCACTGAAGCTTTCTTT. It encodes CASSRPGRRTTEAFF.

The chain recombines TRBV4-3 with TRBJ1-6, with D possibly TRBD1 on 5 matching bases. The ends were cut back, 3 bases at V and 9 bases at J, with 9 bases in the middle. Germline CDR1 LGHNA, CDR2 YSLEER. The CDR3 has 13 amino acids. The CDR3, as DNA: TGCGCCAGCAGCCACCCCGGGGGTTCACCCCTCCACTTT. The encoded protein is CASSHPGGSPLHF.

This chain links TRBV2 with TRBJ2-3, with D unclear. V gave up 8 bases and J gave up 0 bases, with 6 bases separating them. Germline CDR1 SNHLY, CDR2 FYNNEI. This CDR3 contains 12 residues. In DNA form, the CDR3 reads TGTGCCAGCGTTAAGAGCACAGATACGCAGTATTTT. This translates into CASVKSTDTQYF.

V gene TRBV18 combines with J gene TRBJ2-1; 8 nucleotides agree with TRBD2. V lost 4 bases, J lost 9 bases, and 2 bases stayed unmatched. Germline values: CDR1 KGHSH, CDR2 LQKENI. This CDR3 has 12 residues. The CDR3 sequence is CASSHGGGEQFF. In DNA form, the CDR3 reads TGTGCCAGCTCACACGGGGGGGGTGAGCAGTTCTTC.

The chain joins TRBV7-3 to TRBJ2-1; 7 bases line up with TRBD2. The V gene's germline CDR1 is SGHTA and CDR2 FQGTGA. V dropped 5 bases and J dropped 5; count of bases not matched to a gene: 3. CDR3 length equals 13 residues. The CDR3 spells CASSPLADNEQFF. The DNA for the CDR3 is TGTGCCAGCAGCCCTCTAGCGGACAATGAGCAGTTCTTC. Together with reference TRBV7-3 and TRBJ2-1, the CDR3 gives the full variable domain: GAGVSQTPSNKVTEKGKYVELRCDPISGHTALYWYRQSLGQGPEFLIYFQGTGAADDSGLPNDRFFAVRPEGSVSTLKIQRTERGDSAVYLCASSPLADNEQFFGPGTRLTVL.

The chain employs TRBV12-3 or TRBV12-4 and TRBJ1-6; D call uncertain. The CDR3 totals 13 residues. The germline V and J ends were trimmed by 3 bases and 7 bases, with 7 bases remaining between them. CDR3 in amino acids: CASSLEGNSPLHF. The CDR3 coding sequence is TGTGCCAGCAGTTTGGAGGGCAATTCACCCCTCCACTTT.

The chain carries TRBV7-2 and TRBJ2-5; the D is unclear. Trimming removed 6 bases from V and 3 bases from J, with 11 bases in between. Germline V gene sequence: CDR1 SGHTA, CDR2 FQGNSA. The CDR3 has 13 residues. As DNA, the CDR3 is TGTGCCAGCAGTTCAAGCCGGGAAGAGACCCAGTACTTC. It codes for CASSSSREETQYF.

CDR3 nucleotides: TGTGCCAGCAGCTTAGCGGTTGATCATGAGCAGTTCTTC. This encodes CASSLAVDHEQFF. This chain joins TRBV11-1 and TRBJ2-1; D uncertain. Trimming removed 0 bases from V and 8 bases from J, with 8 bases in between. The CDR3 runs to 13 residues. In germline, CDR1 is SGHAT, CDR2 FQDESV (reference sequence).

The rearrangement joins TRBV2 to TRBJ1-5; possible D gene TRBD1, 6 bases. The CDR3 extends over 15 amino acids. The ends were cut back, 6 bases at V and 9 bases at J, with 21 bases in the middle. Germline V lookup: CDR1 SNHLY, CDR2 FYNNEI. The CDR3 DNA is TGTGCCAGCAGAGATGACAGGCCGACAGGATGGCCCCAGCATTTT. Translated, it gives CASRDDRPTGWPQHF.

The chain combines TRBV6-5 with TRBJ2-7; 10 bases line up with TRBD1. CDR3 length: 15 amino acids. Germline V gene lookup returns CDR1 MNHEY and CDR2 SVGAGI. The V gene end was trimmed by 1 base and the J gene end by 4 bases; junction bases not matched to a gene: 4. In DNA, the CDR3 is TGTGCCAGCAGTTACTACGGACAGGGGGGATACGAGCAGTACTTC. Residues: CASSYYGQGGYEQYF.

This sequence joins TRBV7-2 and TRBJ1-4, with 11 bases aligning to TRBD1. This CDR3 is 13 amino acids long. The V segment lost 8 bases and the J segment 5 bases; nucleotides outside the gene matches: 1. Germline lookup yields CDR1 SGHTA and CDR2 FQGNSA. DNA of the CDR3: TGTGCCAGCGGGACAGGGGGAAATGAAAAACTGTTTTTT. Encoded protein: CASGTGGNEKLFF.

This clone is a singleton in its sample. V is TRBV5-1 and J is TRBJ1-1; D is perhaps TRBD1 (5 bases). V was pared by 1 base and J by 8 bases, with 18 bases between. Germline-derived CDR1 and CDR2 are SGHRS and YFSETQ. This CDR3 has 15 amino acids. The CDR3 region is CASSLLTGTAGEAFF. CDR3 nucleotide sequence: TGCGCCAGCAGCTTGTTAACCGGGACCGCGGGGGAAGCTTTCTTT. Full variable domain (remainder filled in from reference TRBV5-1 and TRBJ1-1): KAGVTQTPRYLIKTRGQQVTLSCSPISGHRSVSWYQQTPGQGLQFLFEYFSETQRNKGNFPGRFSGRQFSNSRSEMNVSTLELGDSALYLCASSLLTGTAGEAFFGQGTRLTVV.

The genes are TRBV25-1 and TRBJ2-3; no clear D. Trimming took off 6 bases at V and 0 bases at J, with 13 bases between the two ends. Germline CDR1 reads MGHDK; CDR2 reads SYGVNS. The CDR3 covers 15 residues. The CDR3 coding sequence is TGTGCCAGCAGCCCCCGGGCTCAAAGCACAGATACGCAGTATTTT. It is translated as CASSPRAQSTDTQYF.

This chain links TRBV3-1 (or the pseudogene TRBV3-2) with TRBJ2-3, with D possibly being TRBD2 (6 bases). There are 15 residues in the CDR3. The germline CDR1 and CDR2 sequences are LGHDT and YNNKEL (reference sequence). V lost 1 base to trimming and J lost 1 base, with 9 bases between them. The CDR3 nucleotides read TGTGCCAGCAGCCAAGCGGCTAGCGGCACAGATACGCAGTATTTT. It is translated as CASSQAASGTDTQYF.

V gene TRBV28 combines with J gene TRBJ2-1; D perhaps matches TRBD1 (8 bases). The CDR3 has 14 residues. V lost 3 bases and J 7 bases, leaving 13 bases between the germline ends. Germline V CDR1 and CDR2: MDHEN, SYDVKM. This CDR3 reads CASSFGQGGNEQFF. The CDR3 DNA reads TGTGCCAGCAGTTTCGGACAGGGAGGGAATGAGCAGTTCTTC. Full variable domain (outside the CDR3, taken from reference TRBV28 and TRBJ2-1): DVKVTQSSRYLVKRTGEKVFLECVQDMDHENMFWYRQDPGLGLRLIYFSYDVKMKEKGDIPEGYSVSREKKERFSLILESASTNQTSMYLCASSFGQGGNEQFFGPGTRLTVL.

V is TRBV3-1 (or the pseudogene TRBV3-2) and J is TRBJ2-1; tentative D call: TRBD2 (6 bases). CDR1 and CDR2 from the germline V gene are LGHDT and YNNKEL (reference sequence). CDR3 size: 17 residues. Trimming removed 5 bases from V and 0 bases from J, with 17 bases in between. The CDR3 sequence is CASSGSGRPSSYNEQFF. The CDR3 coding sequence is TGTGCCAGCAGCGGCAGCGGGCGTCCAAGCTCCTACAATGAGCAGTTCTTC.

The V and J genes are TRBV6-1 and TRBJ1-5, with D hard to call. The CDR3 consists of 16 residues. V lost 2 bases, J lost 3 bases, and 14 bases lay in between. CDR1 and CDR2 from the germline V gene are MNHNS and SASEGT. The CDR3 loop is CASSERVGRSNQPQHF. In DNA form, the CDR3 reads TGTGCCAGCAGTGAACGGGTAGGGCGGTCCAATCAGCCCCAGCATTTT.

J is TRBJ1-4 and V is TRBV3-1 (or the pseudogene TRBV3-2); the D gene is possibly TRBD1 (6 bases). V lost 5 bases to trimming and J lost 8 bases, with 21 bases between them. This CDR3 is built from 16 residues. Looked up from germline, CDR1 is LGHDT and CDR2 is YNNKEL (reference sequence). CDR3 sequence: CASSEPKVLGGEKLFF. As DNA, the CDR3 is TGTGCCAGCAGCGAGCCTAAGGTCCTAGGGGGGGAAAAACTGTTTTTT.